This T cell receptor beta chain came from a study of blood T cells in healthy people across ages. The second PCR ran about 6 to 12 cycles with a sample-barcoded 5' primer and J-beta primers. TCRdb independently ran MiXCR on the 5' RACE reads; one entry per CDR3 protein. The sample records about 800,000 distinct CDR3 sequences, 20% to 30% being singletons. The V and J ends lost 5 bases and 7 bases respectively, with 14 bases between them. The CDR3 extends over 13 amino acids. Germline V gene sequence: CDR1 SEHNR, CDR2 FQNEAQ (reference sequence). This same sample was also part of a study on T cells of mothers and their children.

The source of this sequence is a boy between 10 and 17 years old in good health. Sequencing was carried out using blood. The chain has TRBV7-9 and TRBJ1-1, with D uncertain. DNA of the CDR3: TGTGCCAGCAGCGGAGAGGTGTTGGGTGAAGCTTTCTTT. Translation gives CASSGEVLGEAFF.